Listed below are T cell receptor beta chains from one sample, sequenced in a study of radiation and T cells in renal cell carcinoma. Some clones are missing from TCRdb's copy, which holds only in-frame ones; the method was immunoSEQ multiplex PCR. The sample lists 90,000 to 100,000 clones; roughly 88% were seen once. Specimen: blood, collected from a patient whose treatment included radiotherapy and nephrectomy. The receptor set was obtained from a man aged 60-69 years with renal cell carcinoma. Both conserved end residues are part of each CDR3. The D gene is left open where the match is weak. Size tells how often a clone was seen (once, few, many) or the class of an expanded clone, and some rows leave it out.

TRBV18	TRBD2	once	TRBJ2-7	CASSQGLAGGEQYF	TGTGCCAGCTCGCAAGGGCTAGCGGGAGGCGAGCAGTACTTC
TRBV7-9	TRBD2	.	TRBJ2-3	CASSLTSGSTDTQYF	TGTGCCAGCAGCTTAACTAGCGGGAGCACAGATACGCAGTATTTT
TRBV4-3	TRBD1	.	TRBJ2-3	CASSQVLAGGTDTQYF	TGCGCCAGCAGCCAAGTCCTGGCAGGGGGAACAGATACGCAGTATTTT
TRBV6-1	TRBD1	.	TRBJ2-7	CASSETGISYEQYF	TGTGCCAGCAGTGAGACAGGGATCTCCTACGAGCAGTACTTC
TRBV7-9	.	.	TRBJ2-2	CATTDRRNTGELFF	TGTGCCACAACAGACAGGAGGAACACCGGGGAGCTGTTTTTT
TRBV5-6	.	.	TRBJ2-7	CASSLLRDSLEEQYF	TGTGCCAGCAGCTTACTCCGGGACTCCCTCGAGGAGCAGTACTTC
TRBV18	.	.	TRBJ1-5	CASSPYGQSNQPQHF	TGTGCCAGCTCACCATACGGACAGAGCAATCAGCCCCAGCATTTT
TRBV19	.	once	TRBJ1-4	CASSKGGIPTNEKLFF	TGTGCCAGTAGTAAGGGGGGAATCCCCACTAATGAAAAACTGTTTTTT
TRBV5-6	TRBD1	.	TRBJ2-5	CASSRTGTGFGETQYF	TGTGCCAGCAGCAGGACAGGTACTGGTTTCGGGGAGACCCAGTACTTC
TRBV10-1	TRBD1	.	TRBJ2-7	CASRDRDGEQYF	TGCGCCAGCAGGGACAGGGACGGCGAGCAGTACTTC
TRBV5-6	TRBD1	.	TRBJ1-5	CASSLLGQGDGSNQPQHF	TGTGCCAGCAGCTTGTTGGGACAGGGGGACGGTAGCAATCAGCCCCAGCATTTT
TRBV29-1	.	.	TRBJ2-3	CSVETVPRGDTQYF	TGCAGCGTTGAGACGGTCCCGAGGGGGGATACGCAGTATTTT
TRBV6-6	TRBD1	.	TRBJ1-6	CASSVDRENSPLHF	TGTGCCAGCAGTGTCGACAGGGAAAATTCACCCCTCCACTTT
TRBV14	.	.	TRBJ1-5	CASSPQWGGNSGQPQHF	TGTGCCAGCAGCCCACAGTGGGGGGGAAACAGTGGTCAGCCCCAGCATTTT
TRBV6-5	TRBD1	.	TRBJ2-7	CASSYTAQGLAYEQYF	TGTGCCAGCAGTTACACGGCACAGGGGTTGGCCTACGAGCAGTACTTC
TRBV18	.	.	TRBJ2-7	CASSPPDKSSSYEQYF	TGTGCCAGCTCACCACCGGACAAAAGCAGTTCCTACGAGCAGTACTTC
TRBV5-1	.	.	TRBJ2-3	CASSLGGFSRADTQYF	TGCGCCAGCAGCTTGGGTGGTTTTAGTCGGGCAGATACGCAGTATTTT
TRBV2	TRBD2	once	TRBJ2-1	CASSEGGRVEFF	TGTGCCAGCAGTGAAGGAGGGAGGGTGGAGTTCTTC
TRBV27	TRBD1	.	TRBJ1-5	CASSGGQGFQPQHF	TGTGCCAGCAGTGGGGGACAGGGGTTTCAGCCCCAGCATTTT
TRBV5-1	TRBD2	.	TRBJ2-3	CASSPIAGGSTDTQYF	TGCGCCAGCAGCCCCATAGCGGGAGGAAGCACAGATACGCAGTATTTT
TRBV30	TRBD2	once	TRBJ2-7	CAWSQQREASYEQYF	TGTGCCTGGAGTCAACAGCGGGAGGCCTCCTACGAGCAGTACTTC
TRBV5-1	.	.	TRBJ2-7	CASGQHSYEQYF	TGCGCCAGCGGACAGCACTCCTACGAGCAGTACTTC
TRBV19	.	.	TRBJ1-2	CASSIDRAAGYTF	TGTGCCAGTAGTATCGATAGGGCGGCTGGCTACACCTTC
TRBV30	TRBD2	few	TRBJ2-2	CAFRLGLAGGPANTGELFF	TGTGCATTTCGGTTGGGGCTAGCGGGAGGGCCGGCGAACACCGGGGAGCTGTTTTTT
TRBV7-2	TRBD2	.	TRBJ2-3	CASSSQSGRIRTDTQYF	TGTGCCAGCAGCTCCCAGAGCGGGAGAATAAGGACAGATACGCAGTATTTT
TRBV6-5	TRBD1	.	TRBJ1-5	CASSLDRVQPQHF	TGTGCCAGCAGCCTCGACAGGGTTCAGCCCCAGCATTTT
TRBV5-6	.	.	TRBJ1-4	CASSLGSNEKLFF	TGTGCCAGCAGCTTGGGGAGTAATGAAAAACTGTTTTTT
TRBV19	TRBD1	.	TRBJ1-4	CASSGQGAATNEKLFF	TGTGCCAGTAGTGGACAGGGGGCGGCAACTAATGAAAAACTGTTTTTT
TRBV19	TRBD1	.	TRBJ2-1	CASSPGTGGFVEQFF	TGTGCCAGTAGCCCGGGGACAGGGGGCTTTGTTGAGCAGTTCTTC
TRBV4-1	TRBD2	.	TRBJ2-1	CASSQGALRSGRAHSYNEQFF	TGCGCCAGCAGCCAAGGTGCCCTTCGTAGCGGGAGGGCACACTCCTACAATGAGCAGTTCTTC
TRBV18	.	once	TRBJ2-7	CASSPPARTETYEQYF	TGTGCCAGCTCACCACCAGCGCGGACAGAGACTTACGAGCAGTACTTC
TRBV20-1	.	.	TRBJ2-1	CSATTINEQFF	TGCAGTGCCACTACCATCAATGAGCAGTTCTTC
TRBV7-3	.	.	TRBJ1-1	CASSPVPLNTEAFF	TGTGCCAGCAGCCCCGTCCCTTTGAACACTGAAGCTTTCTTT
TRBV7-9	TRBD1	.	TRBJ2-3	CASKTGGRGTQYF	TGTGCCAGCAAGACAGGGGGAAGGGGTACGCAGTATTTT
TRBV5-1	TRBD1	.	TRBJ2-1	CASRTGTGLRNEQFF	TGCGCCAGCAGGACCGGGACAGGGCTCAGAAATGAGCAGTTCTTC
TRBV5-1	TRBD2	.	TRBJ2-2	CASSVEAGDTGELFF	TGCGCCAGCAGCGTTGAAGCGGGAGACACCGGGGAGCTGTTTTTT
TRBV18	TRBD1	.	TRBJ1-4	CASSPGVAGGGEKLFF	TGTGCCAGCTCACCTGGGGTGGCAGGGGGCGGAGAAAAACTGTTTTTT
TRBV28	TRBD2	.	TRBJ2-7	CASSSLAGVAEQYF	TGTGCCAGCAGTTCACTAGCGGGAGTGGCCGAGCAGTACTTC
TRBV19	TRBD1	.	TRBJ1-1	CASNGQGLTEAFF	TGTGCCAGTAACGGACAGGGGCTAACTGAAGCTTTCTTT
TRBV4-3	.	few	TRBJ2-2	CASSQGASMGGSTTGELFF	TGCGCCAGCAGCCAAGGGGCCAGCATGGGGGGCTCGACCACCGGGGAGCTGTTTTTT